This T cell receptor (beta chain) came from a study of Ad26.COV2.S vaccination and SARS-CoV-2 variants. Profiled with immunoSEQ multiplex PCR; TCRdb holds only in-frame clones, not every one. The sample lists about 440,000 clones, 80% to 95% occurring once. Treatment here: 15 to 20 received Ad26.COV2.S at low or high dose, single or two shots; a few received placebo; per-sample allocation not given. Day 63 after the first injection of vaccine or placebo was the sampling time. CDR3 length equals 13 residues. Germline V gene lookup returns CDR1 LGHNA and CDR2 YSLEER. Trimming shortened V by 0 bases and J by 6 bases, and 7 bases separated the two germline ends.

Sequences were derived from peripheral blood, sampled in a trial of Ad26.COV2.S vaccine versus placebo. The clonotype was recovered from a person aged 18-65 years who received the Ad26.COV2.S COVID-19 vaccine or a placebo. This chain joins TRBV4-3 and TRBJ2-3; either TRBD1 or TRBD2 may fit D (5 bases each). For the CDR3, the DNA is TGCGCCAGCAGCCAAGATGAGGGGGATACGCAGTATTTT. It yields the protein CASSQDEGDTQYF.